One and the same sample provided the 27 T cell receptor beta chains below, sequenced in a study of CXCR3-negative and CXCR3-positive naive CD8 T cells. All TRB cDNA libraries came from 5' RACE performed with UMI labels. Each CDR3 protein gets one entry in TCRdb, which reprocessed the 5' RACE reads and gives no DNA. The sample holds about 92,000 distinct CDR3 sequences. The sample was naive CXCR3- CD8+ T cells from blood. Subset indicated: CD45RO-CCR7+CD27+CD95- naive CD8+ T cells lacking CXCR3 (TNR3-). Receptors originate from a human donor in good health. Some clones in this sample may be carry-over from other donors' samples.

This CDR3 reads CAIALQGTYEQYF. This chain connects TRBV10-3 to TRBJ2-7; the D call from TCRdb, TRBD1, cannot be confirmed without DNA. The V gene's germline CDR1 is ENHRY and CDR2 SYGVKD. This CDR3 contains 13 residues.

CDR3 loop: CASSMDRLHTEAFF. The rearrangement joins TRBV4-1 to TRBJ1-1; TCRdb indicates TRBD1, and absent DNA this call remains unverified. CDR1 MGHRA and CDR2 YSYEKL come from the germline V gene. The CDR3 has 14 residues.

This rearrangement joins TRBV4-3 to TRBJ1-2. CDR1 LGHNA and CDR2 YSLEER come from the germline V gene. The CDR3 loop spans 15 amino acids. The CDR3 loop reads CASSQEVHTNYGYTF.

The chain links TRBV29-1 to TRBJ2-1; lacking DNA, the TRBD2 call made by TCRdb goes unchecked. This CDR3 is 13 amino acids long. CDR1 is SQVTM and CDR2 is ANQGSEA in the germline V gene. The CDR3 loop is CSVKEGRSNEQFF.

The CDR3 here is CASSIIAGLYNEQFF. The chain couples TRBV19 to TRBJ2-1. The CDR3 runs to 15 residues. Germline lookup yields CDR1 LNHDA and CDR2 SQIVND (reference sequence).

This chain joins TRBV5-1 and TRBJ2-5; TCRdb reports TRBD1, a call that lacks DNA to check it against. In germline, CDR1 is SGHRS, CDR2 YFSETQ. The CDR3 is 14 amino acids. CDR3 loop: CASSYRGAEETQYF. Variable domain in full (rest from reference TRBV5-1 and TRBJ2-5): KAGVTQTPRYLIKTRGQQVTLSCSPISGHRSVSWYQQTPGQGLQFLFEYFSETQRNKGNFPGRFSGRQFSNSRSEMNVSTLELGDSALYLCASSYRGAEETQYFGPGTRLLVL.

This chain links TRBV7-9 with TRBJ2-1; the TCRdb D gene call, TRBD1, has no DNA to confirm it. The germline V gene encodes CDR1 SEHNR and CDR2 FQNEAQ (reference sequence). The CDR3 has 12 residues. This CDR3 reads CASRSGGNEQFF.

J is TRBJ2-2 and V is TRBV29-1. CDR1 and CDR2 (germline): SQVTM, ANQGSEA. The CDR3 loop spans 13 amino acids. The CDR3 reads CSVEADYTGELFF.

The gene calls are TRBV18 and TRBJ2-3; TCRdb's D call, TRBD1, is unchecked because there is no DNA. This CDR3 has 18 residues. Germline assignment: CDR1 KGHSH and CDR2 LQKENI. CDR3 residues: CASSPWGTGRDPTDTQYF.

The chain recombines TRBV29-1 with TRBJ2-2; lacking DNA, the TRBD1 call made by TCRdb goes unchecked. CDR1 SQVTM and CDR2 ANQGSEA come from the germline V gene. The CDR3 spans 11 residues. The CDR3 is CSVGAAGELFF.

This chain links TRBV29-1 with TRBJ2-7; the D call of TRBD2 rests on TCRdb alone, since no DNA is present to check it. This CDR3 region has 13 residues. CDR1 and CDR2 (germline): SQVTM, ANQGSEA. This chain's CDR3 is CSVRAGVRDEQYF.

The chain joins TRBV4-1 to TRBJ2-2; TCRdb names TRBD1, which stays unverified in the absence of DNA. This CDR3 spans 14 amino acids. Germline lookup yields CDR1 MGHRA and CDR2 YSYEKL. The CDR3 protein is CASSQVDRARELFF.

The CDR3: CASSTDGARNEQFF. The J gene is TRBJ2-1, the V gene TRBV19. The CDR3 is 14 residues long. From germline, CDR1 is LNHDA and CDR2 SQIVND (reference sequence).

V usage is TRBV9 and J usage is TRBJ2-5; TCRdb lists TRBD1, though no DNA is available to test this call. The germline gives CDR1 SGDLS, CDR2 YYNGEE. The CDR3 runs 14 residues. The CDR3 is CASSVAGRGETQYF.

CDR3 loop: CASSLAEAVEQFF. The rearrangement joins TRBV7-2 to TRBJ2-1. The CDR3 is made up of 13 amino acids. Germline V gives CDR1 SGHTA, CDR2 FQGNSA.

The chain uses TRBV6-6 and TRBJ2-1; TCRdb names TRBD2, which stays unverified in the absence of DNA. Germline CDR1 reads MNHNY; CDR2 reads SVGAGI (reference sequence). The CDR3 contains 15 residues. The CDR3 region is CASNAGVGSYNEQFF.

This chain links TRBV2 with TRBJ2-7. Germline assignment: CDR1 SNHLY and CDR2 FYNNEI. This CDR3 is 15 amino acids long. The CDR3 loop reads CASSEAPGRSYEQYF.

This rearrangement joins TRBV28 to TRBJ2-7; TCRdb names TRBD1, which stays unverified in the absence of DNA. The germline V gene has CDR1 MDHEN and CDR2 SYDVKM. CDR3 length equals 13 residues. CDR3 loop: CASSLRTDYEQYF.

The chain is built from TRBV29-1 and TRBJ2-5; the D call of TRBD2 rests on TCRdb alone, since no DNA is present to check it. The CDR3 consists of 13 residues. Germline CDR1 is SQVTM and CDR2 is ANQGSEA. The CDR3 sequence is CSVSGLDQETQYF.

This chain uses TRBV29-1 with TRBJ1-5; TCRdb's D gene call, TRBD1, goes unchecked for lack of DNA. The CDR3 has 14 residues. Germline V CDR1 and CDR2: SQVTM, ANQGSEA. The CDR3 loop is CSVWDRSSNQPQHF.

V usage is TRBV7-3 and J usage is TRBJ2-1. The V gene's germline CDR1 is SGHTA and CDR2 FQGTGA. CDR3 length equals 15 residues. The CDR3 sequence: CASSLGGSPYNEQFF.

The genes are TRBV14 and TRBJ2-7; TCRdb lists TRBD2, though no DNA is available to test this call. CDR3 length equals 13 residues. Germline values: CDR1 SGHDN, CDR2 FVKESK. The CDR3 sequence: CASSQGTSVGQYF. Variable domain in full (rest from reference TRBV14 and TRBJ2-7): EAGVTQFPSHSVIEKGQTVTLRCDPISGHDNLYWYRRVMGKEIKFLLHFVKESKQDESGMPNNRFLAERTGGTYSTLKVQPAELEDSGVYFCASSQGTSVGQYFGPGTRLTVT.

This chain uses TRBV7-6 with TRBJ2-7; TCRdb proposes TRBD1, but this gene call is untestable without DNA. Germline V gene data show CDR1 as SGHVS and CDR2 as FNYEAQ. The CDR3 consists of 14 residues. This CDR3 reads CASSPGDSPYEQYF.

V and J are TRBV3-1 and TRBJ2-1; TCRdb proposes TRBD1, but this gene call is untestable without DNA. The CDR3 is made up of 19 amino acids. CDR1 is LGHDT, CDR2 YNNKEL, per germline (reference sequence). The CDR3 loop is CASSHRDRGRRSSYNEQFF.

This chain connects TRBV29-1 to TRBJ2-1; no DNA is available, so the TRBD1 call from TCRdb remains unchecked. There are 13 residues in the CDR3. CDR1 is SQVTM, CDR2 ANQGSEA, per germline. CDR3 residues: CSVEDPGYDEQFF.

CDR3 in amino acids: CASSSVLAGSSTGELFF. This chain joins TRBV11-2 and TRBJ2-2; TCRdb proposes TRBD2, but this gene call is untestable without DNA. Germline assignment: CDR1 SGHAT and CDR2 FQNNGV. The CDR3 has 17 amino acids.

The chain has TRBV7-3 and TRBJ2-1; there is no DNA to check the TCRdb D call of TRBD2. CDR1 is SGHTA, CDR2 FQGTGA, per germline. The CDR3 has 15 amino acids. This CDR3 is CASSQLSGRSDEQFF.